Listed here are 20 T cell receptor beta chains from one sample, sequenced in a study of graft-versus-host responses after intestinal transplantation. Produced via immunoSEQ multiplex PCR; TCRdb's table is partial and in-frame only. The sample contains nearly 95,000 clones, 93% of which appear only once. These receptors' targets are unknown. The material sequenced was unstimulated CD8+ T cells sorted from spleen or lymph node cells, taken before intestinal transplant. All receptors derive from a human donor who received an intestinal transplant.

Of note for this clone: In this CDR3 the conserved last residue, phenylalanine or tryptophan, is missing, so a read error is likely. The chain carries TRBV27 and TRBJ1-1; perhaps TRBD1 as D (5 bases). The CDR3 contains 13 residues. CDR1 MNHEY and CDR2 SMNVEV come from the germline V gene (reference sequence). The V gene lost 7 bases and the J gene lost 1 base, with 10 bases spanning the gap. DNA of the CDR3: TGTGCCAGCACCTCCGGACAGAACACTGAAGCTTTCTCT. Protein product: CASTSGQNTEAFS.

The chain joins TRBV27 to TRBJ2-2; D uncertain. The CDR3 is 13 residues long. V gave up 8 bases and J gave up 0 bases, with 7 bases separating them. Germline V gene data show CDR1 as MNHEY and CDR2 as SMNVEV (reference sequence). In DNA, the CDR3 is TGTGCCAGCCTCAGGACGAACACCGGGGAGCTGTTTTTT. It specifies CASLRTNTGELFF.

The chain carries TRBV9 and TRBJ2-1; 7 nucleotides agree with TRBD2. The ends lost 0 bases at V and 9 bases at J; junction bases unmatched: 9. This CDR3 spans 15 amino acids. The V gene's germline CDR1 is SGDLS and CDR2 YYNGEE. CDR3 protein: CASSVEAGERAEQFF. The CDR3 DNA sequence: TGTGCCAGCAGCGTAGAGGCGGGGGAAAGGGCTGAGCAGTTCTTC.

The chain combines TRBV7-2 with TRBJ2-1; 7 bases match TRBD2. Losses at the gene ends were 2 bases for V and 2 bases for J; bases not matched to a gene: 15. This CDR3 is built from 19 residues. Germline V CDR1 and CDR2: SGHTA, FQGNSA. For the CDR3, the DNA is TGTGCCAGCAGCTTAATGCCGTATCTGACTAGCAGCACCTACAATGAGCAGTTCTTC. Its translation: CASSLMPYLTSSTYNEQFF.

The chain carries TRBV19 and TRBJ1-1, with D perhaps matching TRBD1 (6 bases). This CDR3 comprises 11 residues. V gave up 10 bases and J gave up 8 bases, with 14 bases separating them. Germline values: CDR1 LNHDA, CDR2 SQIVND (reference sequence). The DNA for the CDR3 is TGTGCCACCTTGGAGGGGGGGGAAGCTTTCTTT. Protein sequence: CATLEGGEAFF.

The chain recombines TRBV7-9 with TRBJ2-1; 9 bases map to TRBD1. The CDR3 runs 17 residues. J was trimmed by 5 bases and V by 2 bases; bases with no gene match: 10. Germline V gene lookup returns CDR1 SEHNR and CDR2 FQNEAQ (reference sequence). The CDR3 coding sequence is TGTGCCAGCAGCTTAACCTCAGGACAGGGGAGACACAATGAGCAGTTCTTC. It is translated as CASSLTSGQGRHNEQFF. The full variable domain, rest sourced from reference TRBV7-9 and TRBJ2-1, is DTGVSQNPRHKITKRGQNVTFRCDPISEHNRLYWYRQTLGQGPEFLTYFQNEAQLEKSRLLSDRFSAERPKGSFSTLEIQRTEQGDSAMYLCASSLTSGQGRHNEQFFGPGTRLTVL.

V gene TRBV2 combines with J gene TRBJ2-5, with 9 bases matching TRBD1. CDR3 length equals 14 residues. V shed 4 bases, J shed 3 bases, and the junction held 3 bases outside the gene matches. Germline CDR1 SNHLY, CDR2 FYNNEI. CDR3 protein: CASSGGTGKETQYF. In nucleotides, the CDR3 is TGTGCCAGCAGTGGCGGGACAGGGAAAGAGACCCAGTACTTC.

A word on this clone: The junction departs from germline at one end; a sequencing error may be responsible. This chain joins TRBV7-2 and TRBJ2-3; TRBD2 aligns across 8 bases. Germline assignment: CDR1 SGHTA and CDR2 FQGNSA. The CDR3 totals 15 residues. The CDR3 loop is CASSLRTSSRDTQYF. CDR3 DNA: TGTGCCAGCAGCTTAAGGACTAGCAGCAGAGATACGCAGTATTTT.

The rearrangement joins TRBV6-4 to TRBJ1-2; D ambiguous. CDR3 length: 12 amino acids. V lost 2 bases, J lost 4 bases, and 5 bases lay in between. The germline V gene has CDR1 MRHNA and CDR2 SNTAGT. The CDR3 spells CASSDRGYGYTF. CDR3 sequence (DNA): TGTGCCAGCAGTGACCGGGGCTATGGCTACACCTTC.

A note on this clone: Because the CDR3's place on the DNA is in doubt, the DNA is left out and the CDR3 is given as listed by TCRdb. The chain carries TRBV6-5 and TRBJ1-1; the listed D gene, TRBD1, was not tested against the DNA. The CDR3 is 15 amino acids long, termini counted. Looked up from germline, CDR1 is MNHEY and CDR2 is SVGAGI. The CDR3 spells CASSYFQVSGTEAFF.

The CDR3 sequence is CASSIFSGGSYEQYF. CDR3 bases: TGTGCCAGCAGCATCTTTAGCGGGGGATCCTACGAGCAGTACTTC. This chain uses TRBV7-2 with TRBJ2-7; 9 positions match TRBD2. Per germline, CDR1 SGHTA and CDR2 FQGNSA. CDR3 length equals 15 residues. With 5 bases clipped from V and 1 base from J, the junction kept 6 bases outside the gene matches.

The CDR3 region is CASKQETSYNSPLHF. The CDR3 DNA is TGTGCCAGCAAACAGGAGACGTCCTATAATTCACCCCTCCACTTT. The genes are TRBV27 and TRBJ1-6; possible D gene TRBD1, 5 bases. Germline V gene sequence: CDR1 MNHEY, CDR2 SMNVEV (reference sequence). V was pared by 7 bases and J by 1 base, with 11 bases between. This CDR3 is built from 15 residues.

The V call is TRBV18, the J call TRBJ2-2; TRBD2 matches 11 bases. V was pared by 3 bases and J by 0 bases, with 6 bases of the junction left unmatched. The CDR3 extends over 18 amino acids. The germline V gene encodes CDR1 KGHSH and CDR2 LQKENI. The CDR3 reads CASSPGLAVIANTGELFF. The DNA of the CDR3 is TGTGCCAGCTCACCGGGACTAGCGGTGATCGCGAACACCGGGGAGCTGTTTTTT.

V and J are TRBV10-3 and TRBJ2-1; D perhaps matches TRBD1 (6 bases). Trimming took 0 bases from V and 6 from J, leaving 9 bases between them. This CDR3 spans 14 amino acids. Germline V gene sequence: CDR1 ENHRY, CDR2 SYGVKD. The CDR3 region is CAISESTGPNEQFF. The CDR3 region has the DNA TGTGCCATCAGTGAGTCTACAGGGCCCAATGAGCAGTTCTTC.

V and J are TRBV7-6 and TRBJ2-3, with 13 bases that match TRBD2. The trim removed 5 bases at V and 3 bases at J, leaving 5 bases unmatched. Looked up from germline, CDR1 is SGHVS and CDR2 is FNYEAQ. CDR3 length: 16 residues. CDR3 region: CASSPRLAGGTDTQYF. In DNA form, the CDR3 reads TGTGCCAGCAGCCCACGACTAGCGGGGGGTACAGATACGCAGTATTTT. The full variable domain, its missing parts supplied by reference TRBV7-6 and TRBJ2-3, is GAGVSQSPRYKVTKRGQDVALRCDPISGHVSLYWYRQALGQGPEFLTYFNYEAQQDKSGLPNDRFSAERPEGSISTLTIQRTEQRDSAMYRCASSPRLAGGTDTQYFGPGTRLTVL.

The gene calls are TRBV7-8 and TRBJ2-7, with D perhaps matching TRBD1 (6 bases). V lost 2 bases to trimming and J lost 7 bases, with 12 bases between them. The CDR3 has 13 amino acids. CDR1 is SGHVS, CDR2 FQNEAQ, per germline. CDR3 nucleotide sequence: TGTGCCAGCAGCTTATCCCAAACAGGGGAGCAGTACTTC. Its translation is CASSLSQTGEQYF.

The chain is built from TRBV29-1 and TRBJ2-3, with D maybe TRBD2 (6 bases). The V gene lost 3 bases and the J gene lost 4 bases, with 11 bases spanning the gap. This CDR3 is built from 13 residues. The germline gives CDR1 SQVTM, CDR2 ANQGSEA. CDR3 protein: CSVDVGGADTQYF. DNA for the CDR3: TGCAGCGTTGACGTCGGGGGAGCAGATACGCAGTATTTT.

CDR3 DNA sequence: TGTGCCTGGAGTGTGCTCGACAGGGAGGACGAAAAACTGTTTTTT. Amino acid sequence: CAWSVLDREDEKLFF. The V call is TRBV30, the J call TRBJ1-4; 7 bases map to TRBD1. The CDR3 has 15 amino acids. Germline V gene lookup returns CDR1 GTSNPN and CDR2 SVGIG (reference sequence). The V gene end was trimmed by 0 bases and the J gene end by 8 bases; junction bases not matched to a gene: 9.

This clone has only one observation. V is TRBV9 and J is TRBJ2-1, with 9 positions matching TRBD2. CDR3 size: 20 residues. Germline V gene sequence: CDR1 SGDLS, CDR2 YYNGEE. The ends lost 0 bases at V and 4 bases at J; junction bases unmatched: 17. The CDR3 DNA follows: TGTGCCAGCAGCGTAGCTGGGGACCCCCGGGCGGGGGGGCCTTACAATGAGCAGTTCTTC. As protein: CASSVAGDPRAGGPYNEQFF.

This clone has only one observation. The genes are TRBV6-5 and TRBJ2-1, with D possibly matching TRBD1 (6 bases). Germline-derived CDR1 and CDR2 are MNHEY and SVGAGI. The CDR3 has 14 amino acids. V lost 4 bases, J lost 10 bases, and 17 bases lay in between. In DNA form, the CDR3 reads TGTGCCAGCAGTTTTTCCCCAGGGGTAGGGGAGCAGTTCTTC. Its translation: CASSFSPGVGEQFF.